This TCR beta chain was identified in a study of blood T cell repertoires in COVID-19. This CDR3 is built from 15 residues. The V segment lost 5 bases and the J segment 6 bases; nucleotides outside the gene matches: 6. Germline V lookup: CDR1 SSHAT, CDR2 FNYEAQ (reference sequence). TCRdb's copy holds only in-frame clones and misses some; the assay was immunoSEQ multiplex PCR. The table has 360,000 or so clones, about four fifths seen once. Each participant's cohort was designated according to participant-reported clinical history. Cohort 3 donors counted as recovered after two negative PCRs, clearance, or resolved symptoms.

Sequenced: PBMCs or T cells enriched from blood (not recorded which). The origin of this receptor is a woman aged 45-59 years who had recovered from COVID-19. The chain carries TRBV7-7 and TRBJ2-2; 10 bases agree with TRBD1. CDR3 amino acids: CASSPGTGVAGELFF. In DNA, the CDR3 is TGTGCCAGCAGCCCGGGGACAGGGGTGGCCGGGGAGCTGTTTTTT.